Presented here are 3 T cell receptor beta chains from one specimen sequenced in a study of cytomegalovirus exposure and HLA in healthy donors. PCR was performed using 60 Vbeta and 13 Jbeta primers. Sequenced by immunoSEQ multiplex PCR; TCRdb stores in-frame clones only, minus some. The profile shows around 150,000 clones, about 78% of them singletons. Material for sequencing was PBMCs. The receptor set was obtained from a man aged 45-60 years in good health and CMV-seropositive.

The genes are TRBV4-3 and TRBJ2-7, with 10 bases fitting TRBD1. Per the germline V gene, CDR1 is LGHNA and CDR2 is YSLEER. CDR3 size: 16 residues. V gave up 1 base and J gave up 6 bases; unmatched junction bases: 9. In DNA form, the CDR3 reads TGCGCCAGCAGCCAAGGGTTAGGGACAGGGGTCCGCGAGCAGTACTTC. Its translation is CASSQGLGTGVREQYF.

The chain combines TRBV18 with TRBJ2-7; maybe TRBD1 (5 bases). V lost 3 bases and J 0 bases, leaving 15 bases between the germline ends. The CDR3 contains 16 residues. Germline CDR1 and CDR2: KGHSH and LQKENI. The CDR3 sequence is CASSPLQGSYSYEQYF. CDR3 DNA sequence: TGTGCCAGCTCACCCCTCCAGGGCTCCTACTCCTACGAGCAGTACTTC.

The chain employs TRBV6-6 and TRBJ2-5, with 10 bases aligning to TRBD2. V lost 5 bases, J lost 3 bases, and 3 bases stayed unmatched. Germline V lookup: CDR1 MNHNY, CDR2 SVGAGI (reference sequence). The CDR3 is made up of 14 amino acids. The CDR3 sequence is CASSVSGREETQYF. The CDR3 bases are TGTGCCAGCAGTGTAAGCGGGAGGGAAGAGACCCAGTACTTC.